The rows below give T cell receptor beta chains drawn from one sample of a study of T cells after posttransplantation cyclophosphamide. TCRdb's copy holds only in-frame clones and misses some; the assay was immunoSEQ multiplex PCR. The sample yields about 11,000 clones, 95% seen once. The material sequenced was naive CD8+ T cells sorted from PBMCs. These TCRs come from a man aged 25 to 40 in good health and a related stem cell transplant donor. Both conserved end residues are part of each CDR3. The order of the fields is D gene, J gene, clone size, V gene, CDR3 DNA, CDR3 protein. A D gene is named only where the DNA matches it firmly. Only some rows state a clone size, as once, few, many or a class for expanded clones.

>.|TRBJ1-5|.|TRBV6-5
TGTGCCAGCAGCAAACTGAATAGCAATCAGCCCCAGCATTTT
CASSKLNSNQPQHF
>.|TRBJ1-1|.|TRBV28
TGTGCCAGCACCCTCGGGGGGACTGAAGCTTTCTTT
CASTLGGTEAFF
>.|TRBJ1-6|.|TRBV6-5
TGTGCCAGCAGTTACTCGCCCGGGGGAAGTGATTCACCCCTCCACTTT
CASSYSPGGSDSPLHF
>.|TRBJ2-5|.|TRBV19
TGTGCCAGTAGTATACAAGGTGAGGGGGGGCCTAAAGAGACCCAGTACTTC
CASSIQGEGGPKETQYF
>TRBD1|TRBJ1-4|.|TRBV6-6
TGTGCCAGCAGTTACCTGGCAGGGGGAGGAAATGAAAAACTGTTTTTT
CASSYLAGGGNEKLFF
>TRBD1|TRBJ1-2|.|TRBV2
TGTGCCAGCAGTGAAGGGTTTGGACAGGGGGATACCTATGGCTACACCTTC
CASSEGFGQGDTYGYTF
>.|TRBJ2-2|.|TRBV7-9
TGTGCCAGCAGTCTGGGCTCTCAGGGGAACACCGGGGAGCTGTTTTTT
CASSLGSQGNTGELFF
>.|TRBJ2-1|.|TRBV19
TGTGCCAGTAGTATCGACAACTACAATGAGCAGTTCTTC
CASSIDNYNEQFF
>.|TRBJ2-7|.|TRBV5-5
TGTGCCAGCAGCTTGTTTGGGGGCCCCTACGAGCAGTACTTC
CASSLFGGPYEQYF
>TRBD2|TRBJ2-1|.|TRBV4-1
TGCGCCAGCAGCCAAGCCCTAGCGGGGGGATACAATGAGCAGTTCTTC
CASSQALAGGYNEQFF
>TRBD1|TRBJ2-1|.|TRBV6-5
TGTGCCAGCAGCCTGGGACAGGGGCTTAACAATGAGCAGTTCTTC
CASSLGQGLNNEQFF
>TRBD1|TRBJ1-4|.|TRBV15
TGTGCCACCAGCAGACCTCACTTTTCGACAGGGGTTGAAAAACTGTTTTTT
CATSRPHFSTGVEKLFF
>.|TRBJ2-1|once|TRBV29-1
TGCAGCGTTGAAGGGACGGGGACCTACAATGAGCAGTTCTTC
CSVEGTGTYNEQFF
>.|TRBJ1-3|.|TRBV19
TGTGCCAGTAGTATAGACGGGGACTCTGGAAACACCATATATTTT
CASSIDGDSGNTIYF
>TRBD1|TRBJ2-1|once|TRBV4-3
TGCGCCAGCAGCCAAGATAGGGACAGGTACAATGAGCAGTTCTTC
CASSQDRDRYNEQFF
>.|TRBJ1-3|.|TRBV9
TGTGCCAGCAGCATCAATCCCTTTCCCGTCTACTCTGGAAACACCATATATTTT
CASSINPFPVYSGNTIYF
>.|TRBJ2-7|.|TRBV7-9
TGTGCCAGCAGCTTAGCCAGTACCTACGAGCAGTACTTC
CASSLASTYEQYF
>TRBD1|TRBJ1-1|.|TRBV29-1
TGCAGCGCCCCAGGGGACAGGAACACTGAAGCTTTCTTT
CSAPGDRNTEAFF
>.|TRBJ2-2|.|TRBV27
TGTGCCAGCAGTTTAGTCCCTTCCGACAGCACCGGGGAGCTGTTTTTT
CASSLVPSDSTGELFF
>.|TRBJ1-1|.|TRBV18
TGTGCCAGCTCACCAGCGGGGGGGCGGTCTGAAGCTTTCTTT
CASSPAGGRSEAFF
>.|TRBJ2-1|once|TRBV28
TGTGCCAGCAACACAGGGCTGGGCTACAATGAGCAGTTCTTC
CASNTGLGYNEQFF
>.|TRBJ2-3|.|TRBV11-2
TGTGCCAGCAGCTTAATGTTAGGGGTACGCGATACGCAGTATTTT
CASSLMLGVRDTQYF
>TRBD1|TRBJ2-1|.|TRBV5-1
TGCGCCAGCAGCTTCAACCCGGGACAGGGGGCTATCAGCTCCTACAATGAGCAGTTCTTC
CASSFNPGQGAISSYNEQFF
>.|TRBJ1-1|.|TRBV19
TGTGCCAGTAGTCCGGGACAAATGAACACTGAAGCTTTCTTT
CASSPGQMNTEAFF
>.|TRBJ1-1|.|TRBV5-8
TGTGCCAGCAGTGCGCCGCGTTCTGAGGTGTGGGAGGACACTGAAGCTTTCTTT
CASSAPRSEVWEDTEAFF
>.|TRBJ1-5|.|TRBV6-5
TGTGCCAGCAGTTACTACAGGGAAGACCAGCCCCAGCATTTT
CASSYYREDQPQHF
>.|TRBJ2-3|once|TRBV2
TGTGCCAGCAAGGGTAACAGGGAGACAGATACGCAGTATTTT
CASKGNRETDTQYF
>.|TRBJ2-7|.|TRBV7-9
TGTGCCAGCAGCCTATTGACAGGTGGTTACGAGCAGTACTTC
CASSLLTGGYEQYF
>.|TRBJ2-7|few|TRBV11-2
TGTGCCAGCAGCCCAACCCCACAGGGATTCTACGAGCAGTACTTC
CASSPTPQGFYEQYF
>.|TRBJ2-7|.|TRBV6-6
TGTGCCAGCAGTTACTCTACACAGGGAAGCGAGCAGTACTTC
CASSYSTQGSEQYF
>TRBD1|TRBJ2-1|.|TRBV7-9
TGTGCCAGCAGCCCCAGTCAGGGGGCTGTGGGTGAGCAGTTCTTC
CASSPSQGAVGEQFF
>TRBD1|TRBJ1-2|.|TRBV14
TGTGCCAGCAGCTACGCCCAGGGGGCACACTATGGCTACACCTTC
CASSYAQGAHYGYTF
>TRBD2|TRBJ2-7|.|TRBV10-1
TGCGCCAGCAGCCCGAATAGCGGGGCGCACTCCTACGAGCAGTACTTC
CASSPNSGAHSYEQYF
>TRBD2|TRBJ2-3|.|TRBV5-1
TGCGCCAGCAGCTTGGATTCGGGGGGGTTAGGAACAGATACGCAGTATTTT
CASSLDSGGLGTDTQYF
>.|TRBJ2-7|.|TRBV9
TGTGCCAGCAGCGTAGTGGCGGACAGCTCCTACGAGCAGTACTTC
CASSVVADSSYEQYF
>.|TRBJ1-5|.|TRBV4-1
TGCGCCAGCAGCCAAGTACTTATGAGGGAGGGTCAGCCCCAGCATTTT
CASSQVLMREGQPQHF
>TRBD1|TRBJ1-1|.|TRBV5-1
TGCGCCAGCAGCATGGACAGGGCGAACACTGAAGCTTTCTTT
CASSMDRANTEAFF
>TRBD1|TRBJ2-7|.|TRBV5-1
TGCGCCAGCAATTCCGGGACAGGGGAGTACGAGCAGTACTTC
CASNSGTGEYEQYF
>TRBD2|TRBJ2-2|.|TRBV7-2
TGTGCCAGCAGCTTAGACACTCGGCTAGCGGGAGACACCGGGGAGCTGTTTTTT
CASSLDTRLAGDTGELFF
>TRBD2|TRBJ2-1|.|TRBV19
TGTGCCAGTACGGGAAGTAGCGGGGCTGTCTCCTACAATGAGCAGTTCTTC
CASTGSSGAVSYNEQFF
>.|TRBJ2-1|.|TRBV5-1
TGCGCCAGCAGCTTGGACAGTAATGAGCAGTTCTTC
CASSLDSNEQFF
>.|TRBJ1-5|.|TRBV7-9
TGTGCCAGCAGCTCCAGCGGGAATCAGCCCCAGCATTTT
CASSSSGNQPQHF
>TRBD1|TRBJ1-4|once|TRBV7-9
TGTGCCAGCAGCTTATTAGAACCGGGACAGGGCTTTGAAAAACTGTTTTTT
CASSLLEPGQGFEKLFF
>.|TRBJ1-2|once|TRBV27
TGTGCCAGCAGTCCTTGGACAAGCTATAACTATGGCTACACCTTC
CASSPWTSYNYGYTF
>.|TRBJ2-2|.|TRBV6-5
TGTGCCAGCAGTTACGGGAGGGGGGTCACCGGGGAGCTGTTTTTT
CASSYGRGVTGELFF
>.|TRBJ1-2|.|TRBV27
TGTGCCAGCAGATCTAGCACGGGTAGCCCCATCTATGGCTACACCTTC
CASRSSTGSPIYGYTF
>.|TRBJ1-1|.|TRBV7-8
TGTGCCAGCAGCTTAGAGGGGTTGAACACTGAAGCTTTCTTT
CASSLEGLNTEAFF
>.|TRBJ2-3|.|TRBV5-1
TGCGCCAGCAGCCTATACAGCACAGATACGCAGTATTTT
CASSLYSTDTQYF
>TRBD1|TRBJ2-5|.|TRBV11-3
TGTGCCAGCAGCTCCCCGGACAGGGGACGGGAGACCCAGTACTTC
CASSSPDRGRETQYF
>.|TRBJ1-1|.|TRBV7-9
TGTGCCAGCAGCCAAGACAGCCTAGGTTCTGGCACTGAAGCTTTCTTT
CASSQDSLGSGTEAFF
>.|TRBJ1-1|.|TRBV6-5
TGTGCCAGCAGTTACTCTAAAGGGGGGGGAACTGAAGCTTTCTTT
CASSYSKGGGTEAFF
>.|TRBJ1-1|.|TRBV19
TGTGCCAGTAGTCCCAACTTGAACACTGAAGCTTTCTTT
CASSPNLNTEAFF
>.|TRBJ2-2|.|TRBV9
TGTGCCAGCAGCCCATACGCGATAGCGGAGAACACCGGGGAGCTGTTTTTT
CASSPYAIAENTGELFF
>.|TRBJ2-1|.|TRBV7-3
TGTGCCAGCAGCCTCTCTCCGGGGGTCAATGAGCAGTTCTTC
CASSLSPGVNEQFF
>.|TRBJ1-4|.|TRBV10-3
TGTGCCATCGGGGAGATTAATGAAAAACTGTTTTTT
CAIGEINEKLFF
>TRBD1|TRBJ1-2|.|TRBV11-2
TGTGCCAGCAGCTTCGGGACAGGGCCCTATGGCTACACCTTC
CASSFGTGPYGYTF
>.|TRBJ1-1|.|TRBV9
TGTGCCAGCAGCGTAGGGCAGGGGCAGAACACTGAAGCTTTCTTT
CASSVGQGQNTEAFF
>TRBD1|TRBJ2-3|.|TRBV6-6
TGTGCCAGCAGTCCTTTGGACAGGGTTGATGATACGCAGTATTTT
CASSPLDRVDDTQYF